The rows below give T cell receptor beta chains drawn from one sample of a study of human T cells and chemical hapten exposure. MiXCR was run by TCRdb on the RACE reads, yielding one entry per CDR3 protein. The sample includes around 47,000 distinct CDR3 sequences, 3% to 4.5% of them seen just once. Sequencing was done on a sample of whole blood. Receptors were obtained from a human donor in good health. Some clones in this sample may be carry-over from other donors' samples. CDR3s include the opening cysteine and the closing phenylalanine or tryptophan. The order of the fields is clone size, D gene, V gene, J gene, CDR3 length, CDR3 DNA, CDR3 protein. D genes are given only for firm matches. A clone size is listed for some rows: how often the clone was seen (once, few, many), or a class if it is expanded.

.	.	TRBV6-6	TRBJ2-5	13	TGTGCCAGCAGTTACCCCGGAGGAGAGACCCAGTACTTC	CASSYPGGETQYF
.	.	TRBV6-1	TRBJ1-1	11	TGTGCCAGCAGATACAGCTATGAAGCTTTCTTT	CASRYSYEAFF
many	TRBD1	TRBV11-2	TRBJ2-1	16	TGTGCCAGCAGCCCGTTAGTGGGACAGTCCTACAATGAGCAGTTCTTC	CASSPLVGQSYNEQFF
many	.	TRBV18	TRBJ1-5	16	TGTGCCAGCTCCCCCGGGGCAGGGAGAGGCAATCAGCCCCAGCATTTT	CASSPGAGRGNQPQHF
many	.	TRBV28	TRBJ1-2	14	TGTGCCAGCACCCCAGGCGGGGGGCACTATGGCTACACCTTC	CASTPGGGHYGYTF
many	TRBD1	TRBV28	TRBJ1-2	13	TGTGCCAGCGGGACAGGAGCTAACTATGGCTACACCTTC	CASGTGANYGYTF
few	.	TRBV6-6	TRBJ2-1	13	TGTGCCAGCAGTTCCTCTAGCGTGTGGGGGCAGTTCTTC	CASSSSSVWGQFF
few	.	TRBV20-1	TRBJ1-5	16	TGCAGTGCTAGGATCCCTCCAGGGGCCCCCAATCAGCCCCAGCATTTT	CSARIPPGAPNQPQHF
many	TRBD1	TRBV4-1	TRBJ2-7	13	TGCGCCAGCAGTGACAGGGTAGCCTACGAGCAGTACTTC	CASSDRVAYEQYF
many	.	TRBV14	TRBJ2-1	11	TGTGCCAGCAGCCAAGGGGGTCCGCAGTTCTTC	CASSQGGPQFF
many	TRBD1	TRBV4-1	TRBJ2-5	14	TGCGCCAGCAGCCAAGAGGGACAGCTGGAGACCCAGTACTTC	CASSQEGQLETQYF
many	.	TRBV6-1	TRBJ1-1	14	TGTGCCAGCAGTATACAGGGAGTGGATACTGAAGCTTTCTTT	CASSIQGVDTEAFF
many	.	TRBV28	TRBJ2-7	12	TGTGCCAGCAGTCGGGCCCTCGTTCAGCAGTACTTC	CASSRALVQQYF
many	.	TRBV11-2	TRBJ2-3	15	TGTGCCAGCAGTCCGCCGGGTCCTTACACAGATACGCAGTATTTT	CASSPPGPYTDTQYF
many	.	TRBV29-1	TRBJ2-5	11	TGCAGCGGTGGGGGAGCGGAGACCCAGTACTTC	CSGGGAETQYF
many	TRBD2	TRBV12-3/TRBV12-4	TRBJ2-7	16	TGTGCCAGCACCCGGACTAGCGGGCCTCAATCCTACGAGCAGTACTTC	CASTRTSGPQSYEQYF
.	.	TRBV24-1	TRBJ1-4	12	TGTGCCACCAGTGAACAGGGTAGAAAACTGTTTTTT	CATSEQGRKLFF
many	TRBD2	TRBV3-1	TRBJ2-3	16	TGTGCCAGCAGCCAAGTAGCGAGCGGGAGGTCAGATACGCAGTATTTT	CASSQVASGRSDTQYF
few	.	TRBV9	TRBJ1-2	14	TGTGCCAGCAGCGTAGAGCCAGGGATCGGTGGCTACACCTTC	CASSVEPGIGGYTF
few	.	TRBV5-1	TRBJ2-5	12	TGCGCCAGCAGCTTGTATCGGGCGACCCAGTACTTC	CASSLYRATQYF
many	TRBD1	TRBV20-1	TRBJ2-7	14	TGCAGTGCTCAGACGGGGACAGGGTCCTACGAGCAGTACTTC	CSAQTGTGSYEQYF
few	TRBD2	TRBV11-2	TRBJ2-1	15	TGTGCCAGCACCCAAAGACTAGCGGGAGGCTATGAGCAGTTCTTC	CASTQRLAGGYEQFF
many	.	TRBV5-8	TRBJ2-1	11	TGTGCCAGCAGCTTGGTCTCTGGGCAGTTCTTC	CASSLVSGQFF
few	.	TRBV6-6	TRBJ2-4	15	TGTGCCAGCAGGGGGTCCTTAAGGGCCAAAAACATTCAGTACTTC	CASRGSLRAKNIQYF
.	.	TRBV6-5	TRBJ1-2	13	TGTGCCAGCAGCCAGGGAGGGTGGTATGGCTACACCTTC	CASSQGGWYGYTF
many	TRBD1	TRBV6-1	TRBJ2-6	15	TGTGCCAGCAGAGCTACAGGGGCTGGGGCCAACGTCCTGACTTTC	CASRATGAGANVLTF
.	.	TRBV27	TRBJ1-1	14	TGTGCCAGCAGTTCTTCAGCTGGTAACACTGAAGCTTTCTTT	CASSSSAGNTEAFF
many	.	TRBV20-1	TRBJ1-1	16	TGCAGTGCTCTTTCTCAAGCGGAGATGACGAACACTGAAGCTTTCTTT	CSALSQAEMTNTEAFF
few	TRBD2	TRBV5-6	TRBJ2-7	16	TGTGCCAGCAGCTGGGGACTAGCGGGCCCCTCCTACGAGCAGTACTTC	CASSWGLAGPSYEQYF
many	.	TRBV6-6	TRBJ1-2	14	TGTGCCATCGGGGGCGGGTTAGCTAACTATGGCTACACCTTC	CAIGGGLANYGYTF
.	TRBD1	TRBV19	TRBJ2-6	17	TGTGCCAGTAGCTTGGACAGGAAGGCCTCTGGGGCCAACGTCCTGACTTTC	CASSLDRKASGANVLTF
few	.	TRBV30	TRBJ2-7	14	TGTGCCTGGAGTCCGGACGGGGGATTCTACGAGCAGTACTTC	CAWSPDGGFYEQYF
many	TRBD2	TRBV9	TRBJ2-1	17	TGTGCCAGCAGCGTAGTTGGGGTAGCGGGACAAAACAATGAGCAGTTCTTC	CASSVVGVAGQNNEQFF
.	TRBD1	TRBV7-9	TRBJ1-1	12	TGTGCCGGCAGCAAACCCAGGGGGCAAGCTTTCTTT	CAGSKPRGQAFF
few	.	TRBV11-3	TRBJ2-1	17	TGTGCCAGCAGCTTATCCCCACGACCACTACAGTACAATGAGCAGTTCTTC	CASSLSPRPLQYNEQFF
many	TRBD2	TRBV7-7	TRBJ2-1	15	TGTGCTAGCAGCCCTGCGACTAGCGGGGACAATGAGCAGTTCTTC	CASSPATSGDNEQFF
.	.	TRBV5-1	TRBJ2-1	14	TGCGCCAGTCGTGTCGGCGGGCTCTACAATGAGCAGTTCTTC	CASRVGGLYNEQFF
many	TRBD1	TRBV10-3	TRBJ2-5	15	TGTGCCGCAGCCGCGGGACAGGCATCCCAAGAGACCCAGTACTTC	CAAAAGQASQETQYF
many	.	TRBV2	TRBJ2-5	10	TGTGCCAGCGTCCCACAGCCCCAGTACTTC	CASVPQPQYF
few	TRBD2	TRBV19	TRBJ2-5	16	TGTGCCAGTAGACGAGCTGGGACTAGCGGGAAAGAGACCCAGTACTTC	CASRRAGTSGKETQYF
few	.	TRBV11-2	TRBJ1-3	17	TGTGCCAGCAGCTTAGAGGTGGCAACAAGGTGGGGAAACACCATATATTTT	CASSLEVATRWGNTIYF
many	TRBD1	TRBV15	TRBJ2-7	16	TGTGCCACCAGCAGGGCCCCGGGACAGGGGTCCTACGAGCAGTACTTC	CATSRAPGQGSYEQYF
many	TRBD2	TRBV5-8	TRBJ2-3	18	TGTGCCAGCAGCTTGGGTGGCGCGGCTAGCGGCGTCACAGATACGCAGTATTTT	CASSLGGAASGVTDTQYF
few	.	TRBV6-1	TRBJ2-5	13	TGTGCCAGCAGTGACCCTTTAAGGGAGACCCAGTACTTC	CASSDPLRETQYF
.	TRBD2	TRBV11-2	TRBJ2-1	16	TGTGCCAGCAGCTTCCTTCGGGACTACCCTTACAATGAGCAGTTCTTC	CASSFLRDYPYNEQFF
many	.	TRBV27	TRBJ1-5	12	TGTGCCAGCATTAATAGCAATCAGCCCCAGCATTTT	CASINSNQPQHF
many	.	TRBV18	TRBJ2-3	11	TGTGCCAGCTCACACCCAGATACGCAGTATTTT	CASSHPDTQYF
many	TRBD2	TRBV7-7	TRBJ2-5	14	TGTGCTAGCAGCTTAGGACTAGCGGGAGAGACCCAGTACTTC	CASSLGLAGETQYF
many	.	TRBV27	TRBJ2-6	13	TGTGCCAGCAGTTTAAGGGGGGCCAACGTCCTGACTTTC	CASSLRGANVLTF
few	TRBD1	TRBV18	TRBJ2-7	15	TGTGCCAGCTCCCCTAGAATGACAGGGACCCACGAGCAGTACTTC	CASSPRMTGTHEQYF
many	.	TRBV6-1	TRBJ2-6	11	TGTGCCAGCGGGTCCTTCAACGTCCTGACTTTC	CASGSFNVLTF